The sequence of this T cell receptor (beta chain) was determined in a study of cytomegalovirus exposure and HLA in healthy donors. This clone was seen just once. Antigen specificity is unknown. Study-wide results and caveats: Later work associated 17,000 or so TCR beta sequences with HLA alleles at 0.05 false discovery rate. In a later analysis, HLA-associated TCR beta chains were more clonally expanded than equally common others.

Researchers ran the PCR with 60 Vbeta and 13 Jbeta primers. The data were produced by immunoSEQ multiplex PCR, yet TCRdb's version contains in-frame clones alone and is incomplete. Here the sample spans around 50,000 clones, approximately 80% being singletons. The CDR3 runs to 15 residues. Per germline, CDR1 MNHEY and CDR2 SMNVEV (reference sequence). Trimming removed 0 bases at V and 4 bases at J, with 12 bases between. The chain is built from TRBV27 and TRBJ1-1; D is ambiguous. Sequencing was done on a sample of PBMCs. The TCR originated in a man under 40 in good health and CMV-seronegative. The CDR3 DNA reads as TGTGCCAGCAGTTTATCAGCAGGAGGAGGCACTGAAGCTTTCTTT. Amino acids: CASSLSAGGGTEAFF.